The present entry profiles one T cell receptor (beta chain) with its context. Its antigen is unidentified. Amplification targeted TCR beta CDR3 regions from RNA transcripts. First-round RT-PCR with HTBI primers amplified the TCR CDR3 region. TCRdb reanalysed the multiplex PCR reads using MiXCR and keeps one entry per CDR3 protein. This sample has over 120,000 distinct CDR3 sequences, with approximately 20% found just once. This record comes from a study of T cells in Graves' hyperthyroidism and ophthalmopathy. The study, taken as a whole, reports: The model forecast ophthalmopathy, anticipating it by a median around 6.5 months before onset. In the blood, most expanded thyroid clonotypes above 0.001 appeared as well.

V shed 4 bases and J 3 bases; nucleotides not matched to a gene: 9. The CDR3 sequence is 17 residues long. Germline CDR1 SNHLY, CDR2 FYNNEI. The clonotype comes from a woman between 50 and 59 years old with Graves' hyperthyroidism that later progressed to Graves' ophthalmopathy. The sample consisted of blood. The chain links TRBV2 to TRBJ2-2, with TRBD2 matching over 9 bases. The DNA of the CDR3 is TGTGCCAGCAGTGGGGAAACTAGCGGGTTCCACACCGGGGAGCTGTTTTTT. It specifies CASSGETSGFHTGELFF.